The 17 T cell receptor beta chains presented below share a single source sample, sequenced in a study of CD8 T cells in Susac syndrome. RNA in amounts of roughly 0.5 to 1 ug was reverse transcribed with random hexamers. A single record per CDR3 protein comes from TCRdb applying MiXCR to the immunoSEQ multiplex PCR reads. This sample yields about 140,000 distinct CDR3 sequences, of which approximately 95% are seen a single time; approximately 0.12% belongs to the top ten. The specimen was CD4+ T cells from PBMCs. Source of these receptors: a human donor with multiple sclerosis.

This chain links TRBV19 with TRBJ2-7, with 12 bases fitting TRBD1. Germline V gives CDR1 LNHDA, CDR2 SQIVND (reference sequence). CDR3 length: 14 residues. The V segment lost 6 bases and the J segment 7 bases; nucleotides outside the gene matches: 7. The CDR3 DNA follows: TGTGCCAGTAGACCGGGACAGGGGGCTCGGGAGCAGTACTTC. This codes for CASRPGQGAREQYF.

CDR3 protein: CAWSPGLSYEQYF. The DNA for the CDR3 is TGTGCCTGGAGCCCGGGCCTTTCCTACGAGCAGTACTTC. V is TRBV30 and J is TRBJ2-7; D gene ambiguous. Germline V CDR1 and CDR2: GTSNPN, SVGIG (reference sequence). This CDR3 spans 13 amino acids. Trimming left V 3 bases short and J 1 base short, with 10 bases between.

The sample holds one count of this clonotype. The gene calls are TRBV9 and TRBJ1-1, with D tentatively TRBD1 (6 bases). Germline-derived CDR1 and CDR2 are SGDLS and YYNGEE. Trimming cost V 2 bases and J 8 bases, with 13 bases left between them. This CDR3 region has 13 residues. CDR3 DNA: TGTGCCAGCAGCGTCACAGGGCTTGGGGAAGCTTTCTTT. It specifies CASSVTGLGEAFF.

The rearrangement uses TRBV24-1 and TRBJ1-1; 9 positions match TRBD1. Unmatched junction bases numbered 5, after V lost 7 bases and J lost 6 bases. The CDR3 is 13 residues long. Germline CDR1 is KGHDR and CDR2 is SFDVKD. The CDR3 spells CATREQGASEAFF. The CDR3 coding sequence is TGTGCCACCAGAGAACAGGGGGCTTCTGAAGCTTTCTTT.

This sequence joins TRBV7-2 and TRBJ1-2; D is unresolved. The CDR3 is made up of 14 amino acids. Germline CDR1 and CDR2: SGHTA and FQGNSA. Between the trimmed V and J ends, which lost 2 bases and 12 bases, there was a span of 19 bases. The CDR3 is CASSLSLTAGENTF. The DNA of the CDR3 is TGTGCCAGCAGCTTAAGCCTGACCGCCGGAGAAAACACCTTC.

The chain carries TRBV20-1 and TRBJ1-1, with D hard to call. This CDR3 is built from 12 residues. The germline CDR1 and CDR2 sequences are DFQATT and SNEGSKA (reference sequence). V gave up 3 bases and J gave up 1 base, with 6 bases separating them. CDR3 in DNA: TGCAGTGCTAGCCGAGAGAACACTGAAGCTTTCTTT. Its translation is CSASRENTEAFF.

The chain combines TRBV20-1 with TRBJ2-3; maybe TRBD1 (7 bases). Per germline, CDR1 DFQATT and CDR2 SNEGSKA (reference sequence). Trimming shortened V by 5 bases and J by 3 bases, and 21 bases separated the two germline ends. The CDR3 length is 16 residues. The CDR3, as DNA: TGCAGTGCTGGCCGTAAAGGAGGGGGCGTGACAGATACGCAGTATTTT. Translating it yields CSAGRKGGGVTDTQYF.

V is TRBV19 and J is TRBJ1-3; D is uncertain. Germline V gene sequence: CDR1 LNHDA, CDR2 SQIVND (reference sequence). This CDR3 is 16 amino acids long. The ends were cut back, 7 bases at V and 0 bases at J, with 16 bases in the middle. This CDR3 reads CASNHRRSSSGNTIYF. The DNA for the CDR3 is TGTGCCAGTAACCACCGACGGTCCTCCTCTGGAAACACCATATATTTT.

V gene TRBV29-1 combines with J gene TRBJ2-3, with TRBD1 identical over 9 bases. The ends lost 8 bases at V and 4 bases at J; junction bases unmatched: 13. The CDR3 totals 15 residues. The germline gives CDR1 SQVTM, CDR2 ANQGSEA. CDR3 amino acids: CSILIGTGRADTQYF. The DNA for the CDR3 is TGCAGCATCCTGATAGGGACAGGGCGCGCAGATACGCAGTATTTT.

The chain joins TRBV30 to TRBJ1-2; 9 nucleotides line up with TRBD1. V shed 7 bases and J 3 bases; nucleotides not matched to a gene: 6. Germline-derived CDR1 and CDR2 are GTSNPN and SVGIG (reference sequence). The CDR3 is 13 residues long. The CDR3 sequence: CASIDRGDYGYTF. The CDR3 coding sequence is TGTGCCTCGATCGACAGGGGGGACTATGGCTACACCTTC.

This sequence joins TRBV5-4 and TRBJ2-3; no reliable D call. The CDR3 runs to 12 residues. Germline loops: CDR1 SGHNT, CDR2 YYREEE (reference sequence). With 1 base removed from V and 2 bases from J, the gap between germline ends came to 2 bases. In nucleotides, the CDR3 is TGTGCCAGCAGCTTGAACACAGATACGCAGTATTTT. Residues: CASSLNTDTQYF.

The chain recombines TRBV5-1 with TRBJ2-7; 8 bases line up with TRBD2. V dropped 4 bases and J dropped 6; count of bases not matched to a gene: 18. CDR1 is SGHRS, CDR2 YFSETQ, per germline. The CDR3 runs 17 residues. CDR3 DNA sequence: TGCGCCAGCAGCCCACTCCCCGCCGGGACTAGTTCCAGCGAGCAGTACTTC. This codes for CASSPLPAGTSSSEQYF.

This clonotype was seen a single time. CDR3 coding DNA: TGTGCCTGGAACCACGACAGAGACACCGGGGAGCTGTTTTTT. Protein product: CAWNHDRDTGELFF. The genes are TRBV30 and TRBJ2-2; D is possibly TRBD1 (5 bases). Germline V CDR1 and CDR2: GTSNPN, SVGIG (reference sequence). The CDR3 is 14 residues long. Trimming cost V 4 bases and J 3 bases, with 12 bases left between them.

V usage is TRBV6-2 or TRBV6-3 and J usage is TRBJ2-7, with D possibly being TRBD1 (5 bases). Trimming cost V 3 bases and J 2 bases, with 8 bases left between them. Germline V lookup: CDR1 MNHEY, CDR2 SVGEGT. The CDR3 has 13 amino acids. The CDR3, as DNA: TGTGCCAGCAGTTATGCACAGGCCTACGAGCAGTACTTC. Translation: CASSYAQAYEQYF.

The chain joins TRBV7-3 to TRBJ2-2; 12 nucleotides match TRBD2. The length of the CDR3 is 16 residues. V lost 5 bases to trimming and J lost 8 bases; unmatched junction nucleotides: 9. Germline assignment: CDR1 SGHTA and CDR2 FQGTGA. This CDR3 reads CASSPRTSGIGGELFF. Written as DNA, the CDR3 is TGTGCCAGCAGCCCCCGGACTAGCGGGATTGGAGGGGAGCTGTTTTTT.

This sequence joins TRBV20-1 and TRBJ2-1; 7 bases line up with TRBD2. V gave up 3 bases and J gave up 0 bases; unmatched junction bases: 8. The CDR3 covers 16 residues. The germline gives CDR1 DFQATT, CDR2 SNEGSKA (reference sequence). CDR3 nucleotide sequence: TGCAGTGCTAGCCCCCTAGCGGCAAGCTCCTACAATGAGCAGTTCTTC. Its protein product is CSASPLAASSYNEQFF.

The chain couples TRBV6-5 to TRBJ1-2; a possible D gene is TRBD1 (5 bases). The germline V gene encodes CDR1 MNHEY and CDR2 SVGAGI. This CDR3 comprises 16 residues. V was pared by 2 bases and J by 7 bases, with 20 bases between. The CDR3: CASSYEGSGGGLGYTF. The CDR3 region has the DNA TGTGCCAGCAGTTACGAGGGTAGCGGTGGGGGACTTGGCTACACCTTC.